This TCR beta chain was identified in a study of a mutant IDH1 vaccine in newly diagnosed glioma. Study details: Patients were started on vaccination 4-6 weeks after radiotherapy alone, or with temozolomide cycles.

A note on this clone: The antigen remains unidentified.

Clones were read by immunoSEQ multiplex PCR, and TCRdb kept only the in-frame ones, dropping some. The sample includes fewer than 45,000 clones, about 86% of them seen just once. The germline CDR1 and CDR2 sequences are SGHVS and FQNEAQ. V was pared by 3 bases and J by 7 bases, with 10 bases between. The CDR3 is made up of 13 amino acids. The time point was: week 35, safety follow-up. It was 300 ug of mutant IDH1 20-mer peptide that made up each vaccine dose, given with topical imiquimod. V gene TRBV7-8 combines with J gene TRBJ1-5; D is ambiguous. This TCR derives from a woman in her 40s with glioma. Some clones in this sample may be carry-over from other donors' samples. The specimen comprised PBMCs, sampled from a glioma patient whose treatment included an IDH1 peptide vaccine. For the CDR3, the DNA is TGTGCCAGCAGCTTCAGGATCGAACAGCCCCAGCATTTT. Amino acids: CASSFRIEQPQHF.